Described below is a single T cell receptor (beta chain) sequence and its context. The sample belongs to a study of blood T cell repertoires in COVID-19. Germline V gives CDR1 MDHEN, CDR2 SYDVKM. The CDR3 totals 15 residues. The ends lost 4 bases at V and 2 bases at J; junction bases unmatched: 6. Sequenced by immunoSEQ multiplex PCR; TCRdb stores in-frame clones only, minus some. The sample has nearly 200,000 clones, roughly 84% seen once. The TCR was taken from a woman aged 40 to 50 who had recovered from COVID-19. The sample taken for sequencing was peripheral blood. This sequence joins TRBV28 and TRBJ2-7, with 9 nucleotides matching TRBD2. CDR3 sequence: CASSSFASGAYEQYF. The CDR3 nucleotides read TGTGCCAGCAGTTCGTTCGCTAGCGGGGCCTACGAGCAGTACTTC.